Each of the 3 T cell receptor beta chains below was sequenced from the same sample in a study of tumor-infiltrating lymphocytes in localized non-small cell lung cancer. TCRdb's copy holds only in-frame clones and misses some; the assay was immunoSEQ multiplex PCR. Among 13,000 to 15,000 clones listed, about four fifths were seen once. Sequenced input: lung tumor tissue. These receptors all stem from a human donor with non-small cell lung cancer.

J is TRBJ1-1 and V is TRBV15; no clear D gene. The CDR3 totals 13 residues. Trimming shortened V by 9 bases and J by 3 bases, and 14 bases separated the two germline ends. CDR1 is LNHNV, CDR2 YYDKDF, per germline (reference sequence). CDR3 protein: CATGIGRDTEAFF. CDR3 coding DNA: TGTGCCACTGGGATCGGTCGTGACACTGAAGCTTTCTTT. The full variable domain, in which reference TRBV15 and TRBJ1-1 provide the parts outside the CDR3, is DAMVIQNPRYQVTQFGKPVTLSCSQTLNHNVMYWYQQKSSQAPKLLFHYYDKDFNNEADTPDNFQSRRPNTSFCFLDIRSPGLGDTAMYLCATGIGRDTEAFFGQGTRLTVV.

The V and J genes are TRBV7-9 and TRBJ1-2, with 7 bases matching TRBD1. V gave up 5 bases and J gave up 0 bases; unmatched junction bases: 6. This CDR3 contains 15 residues. CDR1 SEHNR and CDR2 FQNEAQ come from the germline V gene (reference sequence). For the CDR3, the DNA is TGTGCCAGCAGCCATCCAGGGGGAGCTAACTATGGCTACACCTTC. Its translation: CASSHPGGANYGYTF.

The genes are TRBV19 and TRBJ2-7, with D possibly matching TRBD1 (5 bases). CDR1 is LNHDA, CDR2 SQIVND, per germline (reference sequence). The CDR3 covers 13 residues. The V and J ends lost 5 bases and 4 bases respectively, with 12 bases between them. CDR3 DNA sequence: TGTGCCAGTAGTGTGGGGCCCCTTTACGAGCAGTACTTC. This translates into CASSVGPLYEQYF.